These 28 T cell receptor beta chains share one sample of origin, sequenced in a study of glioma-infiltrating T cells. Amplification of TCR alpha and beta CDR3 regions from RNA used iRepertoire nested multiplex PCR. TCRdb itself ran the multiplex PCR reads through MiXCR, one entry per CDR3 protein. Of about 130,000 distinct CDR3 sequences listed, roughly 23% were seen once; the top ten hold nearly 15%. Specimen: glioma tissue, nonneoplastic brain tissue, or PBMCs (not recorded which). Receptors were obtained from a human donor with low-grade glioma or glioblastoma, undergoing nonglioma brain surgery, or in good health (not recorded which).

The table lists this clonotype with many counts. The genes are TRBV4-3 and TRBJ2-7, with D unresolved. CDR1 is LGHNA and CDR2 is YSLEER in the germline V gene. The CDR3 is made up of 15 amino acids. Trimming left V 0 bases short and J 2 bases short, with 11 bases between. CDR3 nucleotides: TGCGCCAGCAGCCAAGATCTCGGCGGAACCTACGAGCAGTACTTC. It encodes CASSQDLGGTYEQYF.

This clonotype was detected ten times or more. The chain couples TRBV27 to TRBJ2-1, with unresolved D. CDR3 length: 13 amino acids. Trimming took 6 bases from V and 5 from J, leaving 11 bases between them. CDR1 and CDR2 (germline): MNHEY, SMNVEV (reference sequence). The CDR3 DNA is TGTGCCAGCAGCCTCACACGGAACAATGAGCAGTTCTTC. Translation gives CASSLTRNNEQFF.

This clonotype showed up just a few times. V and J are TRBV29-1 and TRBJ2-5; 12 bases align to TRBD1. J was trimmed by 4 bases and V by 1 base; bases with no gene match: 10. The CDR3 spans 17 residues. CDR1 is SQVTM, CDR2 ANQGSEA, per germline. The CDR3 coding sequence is TGCAGCGTTGAAGGCTCCGGGACAGGGGGCGATCCAGAGACCCAGTACTTC. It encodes CSVEGSGTGGDPETQYF.

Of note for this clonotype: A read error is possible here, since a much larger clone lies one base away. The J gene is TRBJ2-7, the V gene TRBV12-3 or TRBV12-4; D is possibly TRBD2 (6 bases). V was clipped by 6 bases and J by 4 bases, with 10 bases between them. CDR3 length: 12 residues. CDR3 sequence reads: CASRIGRYEQYF. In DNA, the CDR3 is TGTGCCAGCAGAATCGGGAGATACGAGCAGTACTTC.

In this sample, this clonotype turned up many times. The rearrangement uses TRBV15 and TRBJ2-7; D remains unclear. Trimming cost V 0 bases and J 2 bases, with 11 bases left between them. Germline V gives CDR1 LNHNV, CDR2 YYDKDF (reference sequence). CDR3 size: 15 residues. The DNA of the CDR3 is TGTGCCACCAGCAGAGATCAAGGGTCCCCCTACGAGCAGTACTTC. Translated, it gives CATSRDQGSPYEQYF. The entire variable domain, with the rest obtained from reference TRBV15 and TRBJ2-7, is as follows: DAMVIQNPRYQVTQFGKPVTLSCSQTLNHNVMYWYQQKSSQAPKLLFHYYDKDFNNEADTPDNFQSRRPNTSFCFLDIRSPGLGDTAMYLCATSRDQGSPYEQYFGPGTRLTVT.

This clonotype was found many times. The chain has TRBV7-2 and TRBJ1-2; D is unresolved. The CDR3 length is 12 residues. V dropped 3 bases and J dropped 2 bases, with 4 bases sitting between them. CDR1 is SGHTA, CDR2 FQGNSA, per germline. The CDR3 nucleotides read TGTGCCAGCAGCTTTACCAACTATGGCTACACCTTC. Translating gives CASSFTNYGYTF. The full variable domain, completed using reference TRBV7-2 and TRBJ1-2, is GAGVSQSPSNKVTEKGKDVELRCDPISGHTALYWYRQSLGQGLEFLIYFQGNSAPDKSGLPSDRFSAERTGGSVSTLTIQRTQQEDSAVYLCASSFTNYGYTFGSGTRLTVV.

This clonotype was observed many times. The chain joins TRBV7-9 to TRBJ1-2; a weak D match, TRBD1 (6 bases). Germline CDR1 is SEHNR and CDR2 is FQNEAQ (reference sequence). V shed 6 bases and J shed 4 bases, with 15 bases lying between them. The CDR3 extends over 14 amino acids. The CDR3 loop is CASRPGGAPYGYTF. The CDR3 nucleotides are TGTGCCAGCAGGCCCGGGGGGGCGCCCTATGGCTACACCTTC.

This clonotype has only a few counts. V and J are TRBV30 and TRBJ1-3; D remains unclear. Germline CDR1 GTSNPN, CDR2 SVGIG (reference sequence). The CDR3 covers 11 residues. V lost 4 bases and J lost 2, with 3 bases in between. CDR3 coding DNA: TGTGCCTGGAATCCTGGAAACACCATATATTTT. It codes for CAWNPGNTIYF.

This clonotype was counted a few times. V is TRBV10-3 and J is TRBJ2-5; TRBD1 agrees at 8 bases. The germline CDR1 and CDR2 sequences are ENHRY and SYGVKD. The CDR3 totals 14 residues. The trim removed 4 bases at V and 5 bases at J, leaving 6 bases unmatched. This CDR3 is CAISGSRGRETQYF. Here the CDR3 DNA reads TGTGCCATCAGTGGCTCCAGGGGGCGCGAGACCCAGTACTTC.

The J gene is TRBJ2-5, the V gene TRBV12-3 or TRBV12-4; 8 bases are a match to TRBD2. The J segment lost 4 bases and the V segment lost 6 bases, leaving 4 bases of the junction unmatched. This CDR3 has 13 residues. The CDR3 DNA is TGTGCCAGCAGGCGAGCGGGAGTAGAGACCCAGTACTTC. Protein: CASRRAGVETQYF.

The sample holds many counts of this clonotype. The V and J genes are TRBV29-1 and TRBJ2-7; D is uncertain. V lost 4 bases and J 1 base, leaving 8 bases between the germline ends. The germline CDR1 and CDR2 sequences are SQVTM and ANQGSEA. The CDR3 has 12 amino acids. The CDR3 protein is CSVGAVSYEQYF. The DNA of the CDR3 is TGCAGCGTTGGAGCAGTGTCCTACGAGCAGTACTTC.

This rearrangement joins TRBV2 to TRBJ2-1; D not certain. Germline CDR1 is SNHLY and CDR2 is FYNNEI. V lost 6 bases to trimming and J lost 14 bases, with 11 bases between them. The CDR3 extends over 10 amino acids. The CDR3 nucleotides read TGTGCCAGCAGGTACAACGAGAAGTTCTTC. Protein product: CASRYNEKFF.

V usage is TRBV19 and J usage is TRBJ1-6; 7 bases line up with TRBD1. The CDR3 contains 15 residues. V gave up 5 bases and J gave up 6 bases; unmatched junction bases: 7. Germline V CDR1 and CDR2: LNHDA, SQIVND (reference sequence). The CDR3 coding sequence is TGTGCCAGTAGTGTAGGGGGACAGCGTAATTCACCCCTCCACTTT. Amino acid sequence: CASSVGGQRNSPLHF.

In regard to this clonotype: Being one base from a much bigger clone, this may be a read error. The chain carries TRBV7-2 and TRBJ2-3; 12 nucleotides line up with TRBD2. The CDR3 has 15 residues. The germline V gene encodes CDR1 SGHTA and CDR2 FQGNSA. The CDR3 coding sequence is TGTGCCGGCAGCCGGACTAGCGGGAACACAGATACGCAGTATTTT. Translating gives CAGSRTSGNTDTQYF.

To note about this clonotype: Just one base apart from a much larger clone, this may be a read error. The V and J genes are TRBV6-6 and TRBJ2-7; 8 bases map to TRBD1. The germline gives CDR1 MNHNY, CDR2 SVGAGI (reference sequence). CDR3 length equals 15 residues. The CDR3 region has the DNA TGTACCAGCAGTTACTTTGGACAGGGCCCCTACGAGCAGTACTTC. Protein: CTSSYFGQGPYEQYF.

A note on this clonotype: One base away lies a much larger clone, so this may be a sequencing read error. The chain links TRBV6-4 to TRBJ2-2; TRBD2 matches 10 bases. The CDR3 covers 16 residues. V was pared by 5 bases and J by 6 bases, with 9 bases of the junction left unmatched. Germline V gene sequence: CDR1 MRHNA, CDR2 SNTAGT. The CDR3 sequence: CASSPGIAGGAGELFF. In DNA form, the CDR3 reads TGTGCCAGCAGTCCCGGAATAGCGGGAGGTGCCGGGGAGCTGTTTTTT.

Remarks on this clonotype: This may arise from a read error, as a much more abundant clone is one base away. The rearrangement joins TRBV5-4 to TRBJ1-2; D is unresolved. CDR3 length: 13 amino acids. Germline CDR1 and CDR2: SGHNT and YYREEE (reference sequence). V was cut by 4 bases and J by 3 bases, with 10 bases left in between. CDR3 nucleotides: TGTGCCAGCAGCGCTACAACGGACTATGGCTACACCTTC. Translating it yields CASSATTDYGYTF.

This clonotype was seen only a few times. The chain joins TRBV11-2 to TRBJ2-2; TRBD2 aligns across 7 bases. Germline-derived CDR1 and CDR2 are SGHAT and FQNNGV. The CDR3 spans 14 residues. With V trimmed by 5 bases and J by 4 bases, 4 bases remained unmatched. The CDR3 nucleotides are TGTGCCAGCAGCCGGGACTACATCACCGGGGAGCTGTTTTTT. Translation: CASSRDYITGELFF.

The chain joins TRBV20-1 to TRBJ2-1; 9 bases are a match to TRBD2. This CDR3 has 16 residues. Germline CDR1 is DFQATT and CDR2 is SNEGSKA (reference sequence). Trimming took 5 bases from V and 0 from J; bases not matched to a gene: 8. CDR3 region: CSAFRLAASSYNEQFF. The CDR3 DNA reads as TGCAGTGCTTTCAGACTAGCGGCGAGCTCCTACAATGAGCAGTTCTTC.

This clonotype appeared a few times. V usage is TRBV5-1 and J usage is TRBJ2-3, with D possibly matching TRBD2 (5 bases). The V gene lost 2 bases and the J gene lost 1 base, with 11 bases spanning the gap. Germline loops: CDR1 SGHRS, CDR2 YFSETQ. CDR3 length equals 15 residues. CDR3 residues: CASSFWFGGTDTQYF. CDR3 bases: TGCGCCAGCAGCTTCTGGTTCGGGGGCACAGATACGCAGTATTTT.

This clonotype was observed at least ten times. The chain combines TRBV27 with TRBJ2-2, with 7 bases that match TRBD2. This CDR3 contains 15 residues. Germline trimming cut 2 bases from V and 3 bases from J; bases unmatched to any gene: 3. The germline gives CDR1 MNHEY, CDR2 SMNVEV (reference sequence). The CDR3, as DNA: TGTGCCAGCAGTTTAGTTCGGGAGGACACCGGGGAGCTGTTTTTT. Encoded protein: CASSLVREDTGELFF.

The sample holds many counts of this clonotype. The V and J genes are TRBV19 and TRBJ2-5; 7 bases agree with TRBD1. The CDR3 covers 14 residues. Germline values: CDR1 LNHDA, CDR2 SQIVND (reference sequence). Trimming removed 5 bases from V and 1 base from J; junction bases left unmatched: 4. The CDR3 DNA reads TGTGCCAGTAGTGTGGGGACAGTCCAAGAGACCCAGTACTTC. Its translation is CASSVGTVQETQYF. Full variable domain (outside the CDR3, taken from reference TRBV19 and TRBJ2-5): DGGITQSPKYLFRKEGQNVTLSCEQNLNHDAMYWYRQDPGQGLRLIYYSQIVNDFQKGDIAEGYSVSREKKESFPLTVTSAQKNPTAFYLCASSVGTVQETQYFGPGTRLLVL.

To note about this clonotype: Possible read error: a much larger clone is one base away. The CDR3 DNA follows: TGTGCCAGCAGTTTTGTCGCCGGGACACCTCCCAACGAGCAGTACTTC. As protein: CASSFVAGTPPNEQYF. The rearrangement links TRBV28 to TRBJ2-7; a weak D match, TRBD1 (6 bases). The CDR3 contains 16 residues. The V gene's germline CDR1 is MDHEN and CDR2 SYDVKM. Trimming pared 3 bases from V and 5 bases from J, leaving 20 bases between.

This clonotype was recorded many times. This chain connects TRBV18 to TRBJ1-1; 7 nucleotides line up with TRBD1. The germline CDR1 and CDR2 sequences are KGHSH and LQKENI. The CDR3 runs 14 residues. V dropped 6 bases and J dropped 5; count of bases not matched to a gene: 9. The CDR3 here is CASSSRGARTEAFF. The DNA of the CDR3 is TGTGCCAGCTCTTCCAGGGGGGCAAGGACTGAAGCTTTCTTT.

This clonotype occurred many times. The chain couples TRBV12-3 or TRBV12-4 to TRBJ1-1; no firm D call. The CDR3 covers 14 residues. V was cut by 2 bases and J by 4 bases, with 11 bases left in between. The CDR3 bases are TGTGCCAGCAGTTTAAGGGAGAGGGTCACTGAAGCTTTCTTT. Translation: CASSLRERVTEAFF.

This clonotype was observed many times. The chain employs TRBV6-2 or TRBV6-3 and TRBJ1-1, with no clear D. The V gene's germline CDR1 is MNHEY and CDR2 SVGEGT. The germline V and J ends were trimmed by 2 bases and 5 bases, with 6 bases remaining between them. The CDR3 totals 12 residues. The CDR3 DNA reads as TGTGCCAGCAGTTACCTTAGAACTGAAGCTTTCTTT. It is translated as CASSYLRTEAFF.

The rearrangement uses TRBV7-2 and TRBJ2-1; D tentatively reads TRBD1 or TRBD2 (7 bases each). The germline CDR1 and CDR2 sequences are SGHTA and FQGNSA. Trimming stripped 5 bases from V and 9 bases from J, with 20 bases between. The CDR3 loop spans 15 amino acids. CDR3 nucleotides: TGTGCCAGCAGCACTCCCAGGGGGGGACAGAGTGAGCAGTTCTTC. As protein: CASSTPRGGQSEQFF.

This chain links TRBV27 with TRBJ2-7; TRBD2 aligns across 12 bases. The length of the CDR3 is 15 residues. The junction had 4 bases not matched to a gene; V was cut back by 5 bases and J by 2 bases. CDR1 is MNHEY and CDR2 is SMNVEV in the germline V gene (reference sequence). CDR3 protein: CASSITSGRTYEQYF. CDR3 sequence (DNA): TGTGCCAGCAGTATAACTAGCGGGAGGACCTACGAGCAGTACTTC.